This is a list of T cell receptor beta chains from one sample in a study of beta chain features in type 1 diabetes. Assay: immunoSEQ multiplex PCR; the TCRdb copy retains only in-frame clones and omits some. The table lists fewer than 900,000 clones, 15% to 20% of them singletons. Input material: naive CD4+ T cells from blood. The source of these receptors is a woman in her late teens or twenties in good health. CDR3s include the opening cysteine and the closing phenylalanine or tryptophan. Each record gives: J gene, V gene, D gene, clone size, CDR3 DNA, CDR3 protein. The D gene is left open where the match is weak. Size tells how often a clone was seen (once, few, many) or the class of an expanded clone, and some rows leave it out.

TRBJ1-4 | TRBV5-1 | TRBD1 | - | TGCGCCAGCAGCGGAACCCAGGGGGCACAAGAAAAACTGTTTTTT | CASSGTQGAQEKLFF
TRBJ2-7 | TRBV27 | TRBD2 | - | TGTGCCAGCAGTTTCGCGGGAGCGTACGAGCAGTACTTC | CASSFAGAYEQYF
TRBJ2-7 | TRBV19 | TRBD2 | - | TGTGCCAGTAGTATCTCAGGACTAGCGGGAACCTACGAGCAGTACTTC | CASSISGLAGTYEQYF
TRBJ2-1 | TRBV7-3 | - | - | TGTGCCAGCAGTGTGGAAGGAGGGTACAATGAGCAGTTCTTC | CASSVEGGYNEQFF
TRBJ2-1 | TRBV5-1 | TRBD1 | few | TGCGCCAGCAGCTTGCAGGGGGCACTCAATGAGCAGTTCTTC | CASSLQGALNEQFF
TRBJ2-7 | TRBV6-6 | - | few | TGTGCCAGCAGTTACCCGGGACCACCCTACGAGCAGTACTTC | CASSYPGPPYEQYF
TRBJ1-2 | TRBV16 | - | few | TGTGCCAGCAGCTATAGGGGGACGAACGCCTATGGCTACACCTTC | CASSYRGTNAYGYTF
TRBJ2-2 | TRBV28 | - | - | TGTGCCAGCAGTTTCGCGGCGGTAACGAACACCGGGGAGCTGTTTTTT | CASSFAAVTNTGELFF
TRBJ2-1 | TRBV10-3 | - | - | TGTGCCATCTGCCAAGACCCGGTCGCTAATGAGCAGTTCTTC | CAICQDPVANEQFF
TRBJ2-3 | TRBV19 | - | few | TGTGCCAGTAGTCTAGGACTCGCCAGCACAGATACGCAGTATTTT | CASSLGLASTDTQYF
TRBJ2-5 | TRBV2 | TRBD1 | - | TGTGCCAGCAGCGGAGGGACAGGTCAAGAGACCCAGTACTTC | CASSGGTGQETQYF
TRBJ1-2 | TRBV28 | - | - | TGTGCCAGCATTCCCCCTGGGTGGGAGAGTGGCTACACCTTC | CASIPPGWESGYTF
TRBJ2-7 | TRBV10-3 | TRBD2 | few | TGTGCCATCAGTAGGGGCGGGGGACTAGCGGGCCACGAGCAGTACTTC | CAISRGGGLAGHEQYF
TRBJ2-3 | TRBV6-6 | TRBD2 | few | TGTGCCATCAACCAGGGGGTAGCGGGAGCAAAAGATACGCAGTATTTT | CAINQGVAGAKDTQYF
TRBJ2-1 | TRBV7-9 | TRBD1 | few | TGTGCCAGCAGCTTAGGGGACAGGGGAACGTGGAATGAGCAGTTCTTC | CASSLGDRGTWNEQFF
TRBJ1-4 | TRBV5-1 | - | - | TGCGCCAGCAGCTTGTCCCCCAGGTCGGGGGGCAAACTGTTTTTT | CASSLSPRSGGKLFF
TRBJ1-1 | TRBV13 | TRBD1 | few | TGTGCCAGCAGCTTAGTATCTCGGGACAGGTGTTTCTTT | CASSLVSRDRCFF
TRBJ2-7 | TRBV7-2 | - | - | TGTGCCAGCAGCCCAAACAACCGCGAGCAGTACTTC | CASSPNNREQYF
TRBJ1-2 | TRBV19 | TRBD1 | - | TGTGCCAGTAGTATATGGGGTGGCGACAGGGGATCTGGCTACACCTTC | CASSIWGGDRGSGYTF
TRBJ2-1 | TRBV19 | TRBD2 | few | TGTGCCAGTAGTACGACTAGCGGGGTATACAATGAGCAGTTCTTC | CASSTTSGVYNEQFF
TRBJ1-2 | TRBV6-5 | TRBD1 | once | TGTGCCAGCAGTGAACAGGGGAACTATGGCTACACCTTC | CASSEQGNYGYTF
TRBJ2-1 | TRBV27 | - | few | TGTGCCAGCAGTTTATGGTTCGCGGAGAACAATGAGCAGTTCTTC | CASSLWFAENNEQFF